A selection of T cell receptor beta chains follows, all from one sample in a study of CD4 T cells in relation to SARS-CoV-2 and coronaviruses. Measured with immunoSEQ multiplex PCR; TCRdb has only the in-frame clones, and not every one. The sample yields some 30,000 clones, more than 65% seen once. These TCRs are of unknown antigen specificity. Sample: memory CD4+ T cells from PBMCs, cultured in vitro. Source of these receptors: an adult with COVID-19. CDR3s include the opening cysteine and the closing phenylalanine or tryptophan. The D gene is left open where the match is weak. Only some rows state a clone size, as once, few, many or a class for expanded clones.

TRBV3-1/TRBV3-2	TRBD1	once	TRBJ2-3	TGTGCCAGCAGCCGGACAGGGGGCGCAGATACGCAGTATTTT	CASSRTGGADTQYF
TRBV7-9	TRBD1	.	TRBJ1-1	TGTGCCAGCAGCTACCCAGGGGGCGCGAACACTGAAGCTTTCTTT	CASSYPGGANTEAFF
TRBV5-1	.	.	TRBJ2-3	TGCGCCAGCAAGCTTGACAGCTATAGCACAGATACGCAGTATTTT	CASKLDSYSTDTQYF
TRBV6-5	TRBD2	.	TRBJ2-7	TGTGCCAGCAGGGGCACCGGGACTAGCTCTTACGAGCAGTACTTC	CASRGTGTSSYEQYF
TRBV7-8	.	.	TRBJ2-7	TGTGCCAGCAGCTTCAGGCCAGTCTCCTACGAGCAGTACTTC	CASSFRPVSYEQYF
TRBV28	.	.	TRBJ2-1	TGTGCCAGCAGTTTAAACCCAGACTACAATGAGCAGTTCTTC	CASSLNPDYNEQFF
TRBV20-1	.	.	TRBJ2-1	TGCAGTGCTATCGGGCCCCAGCAGTTCTTC	CSAIGPQQFF
TRBV18	.	few	TRBJ2-7	TGTGCCAGCTCACCGTCCGTCCAGGGAGGCGAGCAGTACTTC	CASSPSVQGGEQYF
TRBV6-1	TRBD1	.	TRBJ1-4	TGTGCCAGCAGTGAAGCGCTAGGGGGACAGGGAGGAGAAAAACTGTTTTTT	CASSEALGGQGGEKLFF
TRBV27	TRBD1	.	TRBJ2-4	TGTGCCAGCAGTCCCCCGGGGACAGGTGGAATAAACATTCAGTACTTC	CASSPPGTGGINIQYF
TRBV24-1	.	.	TRBJ2-1	TGTGCCACCCAGAACGTGCCGGGGCGGCAGGACTCCAATGAGCAGTTCTTC	CATQNVPGRQDSNEQFF
TRBV6-2/TRBV6-3	.	.	TRBJ2-4	TGTGCCAGCAGTTACCCCACACTTAGACCTTTAGACGTACGGTACTTC	CASSYPTLRPLDVRYF
TRBV6-4	.	.	TRBJ2-6	TGTGCCAGCAGTGACGACTACTCTGGGGCCAACGTCCTGACTTTC	CASSDDYSGANVLTF